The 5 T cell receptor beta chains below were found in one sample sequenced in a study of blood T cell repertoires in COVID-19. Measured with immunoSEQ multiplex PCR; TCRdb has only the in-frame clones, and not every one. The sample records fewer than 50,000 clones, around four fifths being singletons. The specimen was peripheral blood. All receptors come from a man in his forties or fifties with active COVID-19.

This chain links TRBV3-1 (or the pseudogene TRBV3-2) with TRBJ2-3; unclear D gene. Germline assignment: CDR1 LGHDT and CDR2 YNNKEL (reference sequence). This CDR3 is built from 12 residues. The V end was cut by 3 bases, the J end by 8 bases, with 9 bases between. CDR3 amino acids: CASSQQVATQYF. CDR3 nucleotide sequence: TGTGCCAGCAGCCAGCAGGTGGCTACGCAGTATTTT.

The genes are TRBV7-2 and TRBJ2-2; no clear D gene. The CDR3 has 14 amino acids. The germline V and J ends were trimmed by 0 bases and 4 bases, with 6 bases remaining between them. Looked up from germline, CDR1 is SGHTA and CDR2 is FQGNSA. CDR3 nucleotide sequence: TGTGCCAGCAGCTTAGCGGGCCTCACCGGGGAGCTGTTTTTT. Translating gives CASSLAGLTGELFF.

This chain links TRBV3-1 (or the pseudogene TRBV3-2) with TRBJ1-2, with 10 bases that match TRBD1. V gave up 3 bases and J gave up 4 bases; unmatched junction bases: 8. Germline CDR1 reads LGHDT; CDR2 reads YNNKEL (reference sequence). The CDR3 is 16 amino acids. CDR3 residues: CASSQRRTGGGYGYTF. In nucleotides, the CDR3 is TGTGCCAGCAGCCAGAGGCGGACAGGGGGGGGCTATGGCTACACCTTC.

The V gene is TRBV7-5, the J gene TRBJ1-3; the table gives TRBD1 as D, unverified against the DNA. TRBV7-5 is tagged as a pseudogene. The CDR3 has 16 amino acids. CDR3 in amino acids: CVRSPGQGSGGNTIYF. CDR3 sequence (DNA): TGTGTCAGAAGCCCGGGACAGGGTTCTGGTGGAAACACCATATATTTT.

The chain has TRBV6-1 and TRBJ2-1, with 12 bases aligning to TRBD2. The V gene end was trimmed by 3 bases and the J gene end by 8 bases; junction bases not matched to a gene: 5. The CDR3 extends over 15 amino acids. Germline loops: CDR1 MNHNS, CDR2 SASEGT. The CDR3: CASSESSGGGDEQFF. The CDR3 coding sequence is TGTGCCAGCAGTGAGTCTAGCGGGGGGGGAGATGAGCAGTTCTTC.